The rows below give T cell receptor beta chains drawn from one sample of a study of cytotoxic CD8 clonotypes in ibrutinib-treated CLL. The protocol was immunoSEQ multiplex PCR, while the TCRdb copy is restricted to in-frame clones and leaves out a portion. The sample has 110,000 to 150,000 clones; approximately 90% are singletons. The material was PBMCs, obtained after 12 months of ibrutinib treatment. The receptor set was obtained from a human donor with chronic lymphocytic leukemia. CDR3s include the opening cysteine and the closing phenylalanine or tryptophan. The D gene is left open where the match is weak. Clone size is stated in some rows and not others, as once, few, many or a class when expanded.

J gene	clone size	D gene	V gene	CDR3 DNA	CDR3 protein
TRBJ2-1	.	TRBD2	TRBV28	TGTGCCAGCAGTTCACCGGGACTACCCGCGCGGGAGCAGTTCTTC	CASSSPGLPAREQFF
TRBJ2-1	.	.	TRBV28	TGTGCCAGCAGTTTAGGGGACAATGAGCAGTTCTTC	CASSLGDNEQFF
TRBJ2-3	.	TRBD1	TRBV7-9	TGTGCCAGCAGTTCTATAACAGGGGCCGCAGATACGCAGTATTTT	CASSSITGAADTQYF
TRBJ1-4	once	.	TRBV19	TGTGCCAGTAGCGCTAACAGTGCAACTAATGAAAAACTGTTTTTT	CASSANSATNEKLFF
TRBJ1-2	few	.	TRBV28	TGTGCCAGCAGTTTAACGTCTATCGGTGGCTACACCTTC	CASSLTSIGGYTF
TRBJ2-3	.	TRBD2	TRBV10-2	TGCGCCAGCAGACAACCGGGACTAGCGGGAGGCCAACCCACGGATACGCAGTATTTT	CASRQPGLAGGQPTDTQYF
TRBJ2-1	.	.	TRBV7-3	TGTGCCAGCAGCTTACACCATGAGCAGTTCTTC	CASSLHHEQFF
TRBJ2-3	.	.	TRBV9	TGTGCCAGCAGCGTAGGGCCGGCAGGGTTTATTTCAGATACGCAGTATTTT	CASSVGPAGFISDTQYF
TRBJ2-4	.	TRBD1	TRBV5-8	TGTGCCAGCAGCCTGGACAGGGGGCGCGCGAACATTCAGTACTTC	CASSLDRGRANIQYF
TRBJ2-3	.	.	TRBV11-2	TGTGCCAGCAGCTTAGCAGAAGATACGCAGTATTTT	CASSLAEDTQYF
TRBJ2-3	once	.	TRBV11-2	TGTGCCAGCAGCTTCGGACAGAGAATCACAGATACGCAGTATTTT	CASSFGQRITDTQYF
TRBJ2-2	.	.	TRBV7-3	TGTGCCAGCAGCAGCTCCGGGGGGCTGTTTTTT	CASSSSGGLFF
TRBJ2-7	.	.	TRBV7-9	TGTGCCAGCAGCCAGGAGACATTTGAGCAGTACTTC	CASSQETFEQYF
TRBJ2-7	.	.	TRBV7-3	TGTGCCAGCAGCCTACAGGCTGGCTCCTACGAGCAGTACTTC	CASSLQAGSYEQYF
TRBJ2-7	.	TRBD1	TRBV28	TGTGCCAGCAGTTCCCCGGGACAGGGAGGAGGGTCCTACGAGCAGTACTTC	CASSSPGQGGGSYEQYF
TRBJ1-5	.	.	TRBV11-2	TGTGCCAGCAGTCCCTACAAGTTTGGGAGCGGCAATCAGCCCCAGCATTTT	CASSPYKFGSGNQPQHF
TRBJ2-7	once	TRBD1	TRBV6-5	TGTGCCAGCAGCCCCGGGACAGGGTTTTACGAGCAGTACTTC	CASSPGTGFYEQYF
TRBJ1-2	.	.	TRBV29-1	TGCAGCGTTGAGACATCCGGCTACCTAAACCATGGCTACACCTTC	CSVETSGYLNHGYTF
TRBJ2-3	.	TRBD1	TRBV7-9	TGTGCCAGCAGCCCGCGGGACAGGGGTTGGACAGATACGCAGTATTTT	CASSPRDRGWTDTQYF
TRBJ1-2	.	.	TRBV5-8	TGTGCCAGCAGCACCAGCGGAAAGTTCTTTGGCTACACCTTC	CASSTSGKFFGYTF